The present entry profiles one T cell receptor (beta chain) with its context. What it recognizes is unknown. 13 Jbeta primers and 60 Vbeta primers were used for the PCR. Sequenced by immunoSEQ multiplex PCR; TCRdb stores in-frame clones only, minus some. There are some 210,000 clones in the sample; 87% occur only once, and 1% to 1.5% lies in the top ten. The CDR3 is 16 residues long. Germline CDR1 is MNHNY and CDR2 is SVGAGI (reference sequence). Trimming cost V 5 bases and J 6 bases, with 22 bases left between them. These data originate in a study of cytomegalovirus exposure and HLA in healthy donors. Study-level background: There were several hundred genotyped donors. Of these, 75% to 85% fell in the genetic ancestry cluster associated with self-reported Caucasian donors. Points from the study as a whole: Reportedly, a later analysis found an Asian-associated ancestry cluster had fewer N-insertions than the roughly 700-donor mean.

The sequence was collected from a man between 25 and 39 years old in good health and CMV-seronegative. J is TRBJ1-2 and V is TRBV6-6; D ambiguous. The sequencing sample was made of PBMCs. CDR3 residues: CASSLGLRAPLDGYTF. As DNA, the CDR3 is TGTGCCAGCAGTCTAGGGTTGAGGGCGCCCCTTGATGGCTACACCTTC.